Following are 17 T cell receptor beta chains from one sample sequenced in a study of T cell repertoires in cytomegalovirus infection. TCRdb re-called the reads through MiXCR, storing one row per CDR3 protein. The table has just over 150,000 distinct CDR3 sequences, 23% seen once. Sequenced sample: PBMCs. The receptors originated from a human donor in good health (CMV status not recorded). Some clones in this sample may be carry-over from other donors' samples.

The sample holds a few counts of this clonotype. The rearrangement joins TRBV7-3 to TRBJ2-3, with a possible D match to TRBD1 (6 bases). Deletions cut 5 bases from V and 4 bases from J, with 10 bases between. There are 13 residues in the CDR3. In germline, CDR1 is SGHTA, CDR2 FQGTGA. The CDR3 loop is CASSPGTPDTQYF. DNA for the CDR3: TGTGCCAGCAGCCCCGGGACACCAGATACGCAGTATTTT.

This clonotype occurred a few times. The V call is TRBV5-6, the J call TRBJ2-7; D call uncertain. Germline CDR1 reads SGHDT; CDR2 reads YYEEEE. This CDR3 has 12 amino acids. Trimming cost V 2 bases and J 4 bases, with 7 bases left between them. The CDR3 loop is CASSFGRYEQYF. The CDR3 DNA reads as TGTGCCAGCAGCTTTGGCAGATACGAGCAGTACTTC. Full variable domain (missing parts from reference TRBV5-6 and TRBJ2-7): DAGVTQSPTHLIKTRGQQVTLRCSPKSGHDTVSWYQQALGQGPQFIFQYYEEEERQRGNFPDRFSGHQFPNYSSELNVNALLLGDSALYLCASSFGRYEQYFGPGTRLTVT.

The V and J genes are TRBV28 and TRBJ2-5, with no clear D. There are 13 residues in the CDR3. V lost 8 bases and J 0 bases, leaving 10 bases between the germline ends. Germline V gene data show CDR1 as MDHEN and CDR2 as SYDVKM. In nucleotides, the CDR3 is TGTGCCAGCCCCGCTTACCACCAAGAGACCCAGTACTTC. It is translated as CASPAYHQETQYF. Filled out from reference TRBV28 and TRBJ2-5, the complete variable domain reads DVKVTQSSRYLVKRTGEKVFLECVQDMDHENMFWYRQDPGLGLRLIYFSYDVKMKEKGDIPEGYSVSREKKERFSLILESASTNQTSMYLCASPAYHQETQYFGPGTRLLVL.

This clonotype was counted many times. In DNA form, the CDR3 reads TGTGCCAGCAGGAAACAGGGGTTGGGCAATCAGCCCCAGCATTTT. Its protein is CASRKQGLGNQPQHF. The J gene is TRBJ1-5, the V gene TRBV28; TRBD1 aligns across 7 bases. The V gene's germline CDR1 is MDHEN and CDR2 SYDVKM. The CDR3 loop spans 15 amino acids. With V trimmed by 6 bases and J by 2 bases, 7 bases remained unmatched.

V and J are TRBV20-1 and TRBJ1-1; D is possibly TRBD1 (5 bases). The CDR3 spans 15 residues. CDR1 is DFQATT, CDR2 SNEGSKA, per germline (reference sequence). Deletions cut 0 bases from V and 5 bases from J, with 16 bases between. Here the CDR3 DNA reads TGCAGTGCTAGAGATCTTGGGAGGGGATGGACTGAAGCTTTCTTT. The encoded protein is CSARDLGRGWTEAFF.

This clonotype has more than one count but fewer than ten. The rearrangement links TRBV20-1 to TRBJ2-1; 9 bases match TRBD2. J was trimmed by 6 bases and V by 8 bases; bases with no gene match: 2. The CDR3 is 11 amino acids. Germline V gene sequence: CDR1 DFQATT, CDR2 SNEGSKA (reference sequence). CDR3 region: CSLAGVNEQFF. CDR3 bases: TGCAGTTTAGCGGGAGTCAATGAGCAGTTCTTC.

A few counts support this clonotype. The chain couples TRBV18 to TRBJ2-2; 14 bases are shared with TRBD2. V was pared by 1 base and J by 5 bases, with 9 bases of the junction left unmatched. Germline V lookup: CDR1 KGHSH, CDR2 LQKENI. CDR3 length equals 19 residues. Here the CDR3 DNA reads TGTGCCAGCTCACCACTCGGGACTAGCGGGAGCCTCAGTACCGGGGAGCTGTTTTTT. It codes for CASSPLGTSGSLSTGELFF.

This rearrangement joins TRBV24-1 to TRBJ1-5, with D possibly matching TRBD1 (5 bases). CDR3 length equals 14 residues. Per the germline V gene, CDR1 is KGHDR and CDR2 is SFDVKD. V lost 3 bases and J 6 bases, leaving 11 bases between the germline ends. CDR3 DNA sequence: TGTGCCACCAGTGATCCCGGGGGGGGTCAGCCCCAGCATTTT. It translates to CATSDPGGGQPQHF.

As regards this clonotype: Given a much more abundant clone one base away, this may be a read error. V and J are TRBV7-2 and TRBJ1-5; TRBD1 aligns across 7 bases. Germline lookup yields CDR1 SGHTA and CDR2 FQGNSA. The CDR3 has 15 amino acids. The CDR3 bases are TGTGCCAGCAGCCCACCGGGACAGTACAATCAGCCCCAGCGTTTT. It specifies CASSPPGQYNQPQRF.

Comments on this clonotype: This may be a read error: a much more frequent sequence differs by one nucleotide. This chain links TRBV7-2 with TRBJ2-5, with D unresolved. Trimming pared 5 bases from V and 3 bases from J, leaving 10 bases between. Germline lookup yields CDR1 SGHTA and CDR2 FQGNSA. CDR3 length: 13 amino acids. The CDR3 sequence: CASSQPQEETQYF. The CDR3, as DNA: TGTGCCAGCAGCCAACCCCAAGAAGAGACCCAGTACTTC.

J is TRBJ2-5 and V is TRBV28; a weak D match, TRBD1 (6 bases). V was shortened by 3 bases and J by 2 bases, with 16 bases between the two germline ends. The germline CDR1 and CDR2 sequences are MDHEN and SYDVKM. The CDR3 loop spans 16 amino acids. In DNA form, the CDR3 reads TGTGCCAGCAGTTTGGGTACAGGGATGGGGCAAGAGACCCAGTACTTC. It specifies CASSLGTGMGQETQYF.

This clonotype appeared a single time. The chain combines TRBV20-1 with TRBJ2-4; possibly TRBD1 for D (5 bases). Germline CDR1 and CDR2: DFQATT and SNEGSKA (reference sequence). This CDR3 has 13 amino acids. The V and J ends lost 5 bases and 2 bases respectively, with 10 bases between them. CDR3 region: CSAGLDTKNIQYF. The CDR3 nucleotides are TGCAGTGCTGGGCTGGACACCAAAAACATTCAGTACTTC.

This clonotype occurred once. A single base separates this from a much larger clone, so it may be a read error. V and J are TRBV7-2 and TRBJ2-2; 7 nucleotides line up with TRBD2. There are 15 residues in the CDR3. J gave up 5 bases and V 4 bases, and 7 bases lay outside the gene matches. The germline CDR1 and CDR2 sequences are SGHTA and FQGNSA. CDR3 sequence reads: CASSSTGGRTGELFF. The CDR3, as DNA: TGTGCCAGCAGCTCCACGGGGGGAAGGACCGGGGAGCTGTTTTTT.

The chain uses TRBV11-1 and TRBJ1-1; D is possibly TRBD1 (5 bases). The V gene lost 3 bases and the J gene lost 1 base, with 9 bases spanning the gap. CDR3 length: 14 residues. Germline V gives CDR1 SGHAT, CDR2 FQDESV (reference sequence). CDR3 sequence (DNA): TGTGCCAGCAGCTTCCCTACAGGGAACACTGAAGCTTTCTTT. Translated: CASSFPTGNTEAFF.

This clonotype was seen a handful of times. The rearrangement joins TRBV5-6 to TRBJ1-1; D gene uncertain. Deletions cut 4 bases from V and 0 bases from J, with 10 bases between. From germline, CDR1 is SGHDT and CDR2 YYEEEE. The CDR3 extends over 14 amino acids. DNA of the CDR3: TGTGCCAGCAGCCAAGGAATCATGAACACTGAAGCTTTCTTT. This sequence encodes CASSQGIMNTEAFF. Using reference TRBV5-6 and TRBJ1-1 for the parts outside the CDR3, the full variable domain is DAGVTQSPTHLIKTRGQQVTLRCSPKSGHDTVSWYQQALGQGPQFIFQYYEEEERQRGNFPDRFSGHQFPNYSSELNVNALLLGDSALYLCASSQGIMNTEAFFGQGTRLTVV.

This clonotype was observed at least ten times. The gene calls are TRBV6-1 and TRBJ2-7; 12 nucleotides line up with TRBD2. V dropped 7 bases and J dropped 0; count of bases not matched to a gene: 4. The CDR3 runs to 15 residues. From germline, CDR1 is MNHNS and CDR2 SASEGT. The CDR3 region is CASTGLAGPSYEQYF. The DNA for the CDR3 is TGTGCCAGCACCGGACTAGCGGGGCCCTCCTACGAGCAGTACTTC.

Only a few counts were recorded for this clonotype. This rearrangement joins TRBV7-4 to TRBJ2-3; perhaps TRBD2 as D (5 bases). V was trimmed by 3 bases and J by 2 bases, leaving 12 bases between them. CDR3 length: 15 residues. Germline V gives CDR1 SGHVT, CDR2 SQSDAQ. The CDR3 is CASSFFTSTTDTQYF. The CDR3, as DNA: TGTGCCAGCAGCTTTTTCACTAGTACCACAGATACGCAGTATTTT.